This entry lists 9 T cell receptor beta chains sequenced from one sample in a study of blood T cell repertoires in COVID-19. The assay was immunoSEQ multiplex PCR, and TCRdb's table has in-frame clones only and misses some. The sample records about 180,000 clones, around 87% being singletons. Sequencing was performed on peripheral blood. The source is a young woman with active or convalescent COVID-19.

This chain uses TRBV10-3 with TRBJ2-7, with D perhaps TRBD1 (6 bases). Germline V gene data show CDR1 as ENHRY and CDR2 as SYGVKD. The CDR3 loop spans 14 amino acids. Trimming removed 6 bases at V and 0 bases at J, with 12 bases between. This chain's CDR3 is CAIRDSQSSYEQYF. CDR3 in DNA: TGTGCCATCAGGGACAGCCAAAGCTCCTACGAGCAGTACTTC.

The chain links TRBV27 to TRBJ2-7, with TRBD1 identical over 10 bases. Losses at the gene ends were 3 bases for V and 5 bases for J; bases not matched to a gene: 7. Germline CDR1 is MNHEY and CDR2 is SMNVEV (reference sequence). The length of the CDR3 is 15 residues. CDR3 region: CASSFTRTGGNEQYF. The DNA of the CDR3 is TGTGCCAGCAGTTTCACCAGGACAGGGGGTAACGAGCAGTACTTC.

The chain links TRBV2 to TRBJ2-7; perhaps TRBD2 as D (7 bases). V lost 10 bases, J lost 3 bases, and 16 bases lay in between. The CDR3 spans 13 residues. Germline CDR1 is SNHLY and CDR2 is FYNNEI. The CDR3 protein is CATRGAEGYEQYF. The CDR3 region has the DNA TGTGCCACACGGGGGGCTGAGGGCTACGAGCAGTACTTC.

V gene TRBV27 combines with J gene TRBJ1-2, with TRBD1 matching 7 bases. With V trimmed by 6 bases and J by 8 bases, 15 bases remained unmatched. This CDR3 has 15 residues. Germline CDR1 is MNHEY and CDR2 is SMNVEV (reference sequence). Here the CDR3 reads CASRGTDTTARGYTF. In DNA, the CDR3 is TGTGCCAGCAGGGGGACAGACACGACAGCGCGGGGCTACACCTTC.

This chain joins TRBV15 and TRBJ2-1; weak D call: TRBD1 (6 bases). This CDR3 region has 15 residues. Germline values: CDR1 LNHNV, CDR2 YYDKDF (reference sequence). V gave up 3 bases and J gave up 2 bases, with 11 bases separating them. CDR3: CATSSNRETYNEQFF. CDR3 nucleotides: TGTGCCACCAGCAGCAACAGGGAAACCTACAATGAGCAGTTCTTC.

This clone was observed a single time. The chain recombines TRBV4-1 with TRBJ2-7; TRBD2 aligns across 10 bases. Looked up from germline, CDR1 is MGHRA and CDR2 is YSYEKL. The CDR3 sequence is 16 residues long. Trimming removed 2 bases from V and 5 bases from J; junction bases left unmatched: 9. The CDR3 loop is CASSQPLAGMSDEQYF. In DNA, the CDR3 is TGCGCCAGCAGCCAACCACTAGCGGGGATGTCTGACGAGCAGTACTTC.

This clone was observed once. CDR3 bases: TGTGCCAGCAGCCGACAGTATAATTCACCCCTCCACTTT. Translation: CASSRQYNSPLHF. The chain carries TRBV14 and TRBJ1-6, with a weak D call TRBD1 (5 bases). V was cut by 4 bases and J by 4 bases, with 5 bases left in between. Per germline, CDR1 SGHDN and CDR2 FVKESK. The CDR3 contains 13 residues. Combining the CDR3 with reference TRBV14 and TRBJ1-6 gives the whole variable domain EAGVTQFPSHSVIEKGQTVTLRCDPISGHDNLYWYRRVMGKEIKFLLHFVKESKQDESGMPNNRFLAERTGGTYSTLKVQPAELEDSGVYFCASSRQYNSPLHFGNGTRLTVT.

The chain couples TRBV11-3 to TRBJ2-1; TRBD2 aligns across 14 bases. The germline V gene has CDR1 SGHNT and CDR2 YENEEA. This CDR3 has 19 amino acids. With V trimmed by 5 bases and J by 0 bases, 9 bases remained unmatched. The CDR3 coding sequence is TGTGCCAGCAGCCCTAGACTAGCGGGGGGGTCTAGCTCCTACAATGAGCAGTTCTTC. Its protein product is CASSPRLAGGSSSYNEQFF.

The rearrangement uses TRBV11-2 and TRBJ2-1, with 7 bases aligning to TRBD2. Germline lookup yields CDR1 SGHAT and CDR2 FQNNGV. With V trimmed by 4 bases and J by 0 bases, 9 bases remained unmatched. This CDR3 has 17 amino acids. CDR3 amino acids: CASSSLGAGVSYNEQFF. The CDR3 DNA reads TGTGCCAGCAGCTCACTAGGGGCGGGGGTCTCCTACAATGAGCAGTTCTTC.